Following are 29 T cell receptor beta chains from one sample sequenced in a study of blood T cell repertoires in COVID-19. Clones were sequenced by immunoSEQ multiplex PCR, and TCRdb holds only the in-frame ones, with some missing. The sample comprises fewer than 45,000 clones, over 75% of which are singletons, and roughly 13% rests with the top ten. Sequencing input: peripheral blood. The receptor source for this set is a human donor in a cohort sampled during active COVID-19.

The chain carries TRBV9 and TRBJ2-1, with D possibly being TRBD2 (5 bases). This CDR3 is 12 amino acids long. Trimming cost V 2 bases and J 9 bases, with 9 bases left between them. Germline V gene lookup returns CDR1 SGDLS and CDR2 YYNGEE. The CDR3 loop is CASSVLAGEQFF. DNA for the CDR3: TGTGCCAGCAGCGTCCTAGCTGGTGAGCAGTTCTTC.

The chain uses TRBV5-4 and TRBJ2-5, with D possibly matching TRBD2 (6 bases). The CDR3 is 15 amino acids. Germline V lookup: CDR1 SGHNT, CDR2 YYREEE (reference sequence). Trimming cost V 5 bases and J 5 bases, with 19 bases left between them. The CDR3 nucleotides are TGTGCCAGCAGGGTGGCGGCGGGGCAACAGGAGACCCAGTACTTC. Translated, it gives CASRVAAGQQETQYF.

The CDR3 loop reads CAVNPPNTGELFF. CDR3 DNA sequence: TGTGCTGTCAATCCCCCGAACACCGGGGAGCTGTTTTTT. This chain uses TRBV12-3 or TRBV12-4 with TRBJ2-2; D gene ambiguous. The CDR3 consists of 13 residues.

The chain is built from TRBV19 and TRBJ1-5; 7 nucleotides agree with TRBD1. The CDR3 has 15 amino acids. The J segment lost 0 bases and the V segment lost 6 bases, leaving 5 bases of the junction unmatched. Germline CDR1 is LNHDA and CDR2 is SQIVND (reference sequence). In nucleotides, the CDR3 is TGTGCCAGTAGGAAAGGGACAGCTAGCAATCAGCCCCAGCATTTT. Its protein product is CASRKGTASNQPQHF.

The chain employs TRBV2 and TRBJ2-7; D might be TRBD2 (6 bases). Germline CDR1 SNHLY, CDR2 FYNNEI. V was trimmed by 6 bases and J by 7 bases, leaving 19 bases between them. This CDR3 spans 14 amino acids. CDR3 nucleotide sequence: TGTGCCAGCAGACGACTAGTGGAGGCGGGTGAGCAGTACTTC. Amino acids: CASRRLVEAGEQYF.

The rearrangement uses TRBV11-2 and TRBJ2-7, with a weak D call TRBD1 (6 bases). Germline V gives CDR1 SGHAT, CDR2 FQNNGV. V was trimmed by 4 bases and J by 4 bases, leaving 20 bases between them. CDR3 length: 16 amino acids. CDR3 amino acids: CASSSVGAGKGYEQYF. The CDR3 bases are TGTGCCAGCAGCTCAGTGGGGGCAGGGAAAGGATACGAGCAGTACTTC.

This clone showed up just once. This chain links TRBV4-1 with TRBJ2-7, with TRBD2 matching 12 bases. From germline, CDR1 is MGHRA and CDR2 YSYEKL. With V trimmed by 1 base and J by 2 bases, 3 bases remained unmatched. This CDR3 has 16 amino acids. The DNA for the CDR3 is TGCGCCAGCAGCCAAGGACTAGCGGGAGATGCCTACGAGCAGTACTTC. This sequence encodes CASSQGLAGDAYEQYF.

This sequence joins TRBV4-3 and TRBJ1-2; D not resolved. Trimming removed 0 bases at V and 14 bases at J, with 16 bases between. The germline CDR1 and CDR2 sequences are LGHNA and YSLEER. The CDR3 consists of 13 residues. CDR3 amino acids: CASSQDLRVQRTF. The DNA for the CDR3 is TGCGCCAGCAGCCAAGATTTAAGGGTTCAGCGGACCTTC.

The CDR3 DNA is TGTGCCAGCAGCTCCTCCTGGGACAGGGGTATACTGACGCAGTATTTT. Its protein product is CASSSSWDRGILTQYF. V is TRBV11-3 and J is TRBJ2-3; 10 bases match TRBD1. The J segment lost 9 bases and the V segment lost 4 bases, leaving 13 bases of the junction unmatched. The CDR3 covers 16 residues. Germline lookup yields CDR1 SGHNT and CDR2 YENEEA. Combining the CDR3 with reference TRBV11-3 and TRBJ2-3 gives the whole variable domain EAGVVQSPRYKIIEKKQPVAFWCNPISGHNTLYWYLQNLGQGPELLIRYENEEAVDDSQLPKDRFSAERLKGVDSTLKIQPAELGDSAVYLCASSSSWDRGILTQYFGPGTRLTVL.

This chain joins TRBV3-1 (or the pseudogene TRBV3-2) and TRBJ1-2; 8 bases match TRBD1. V shed 0 bases and J 7 bases; nucleotides not matched to a gene: 10. The CDR3 runs to 16 residues. CDR1 LGHDT and CDR2 YNNKEL come from the germline V gene (reference sequence). CDR3 nucleotide sequence: TGTGCCAGCAGCCAAGATCTGGCGACAGGGGTCGGTGGCTACACCTTC. Translated: CASSQDLATGVGGYTF.

The V call is TRBV11-3, the J call TRBJ2-1, with 9 nucleotides matching TRBD1. Germline-derived CDR1 and CDR2 are SGHNT and YENEEA. The CDR3 is 16 amino acids. Trimming cost V 5 bases and J 13 bases; bases outside gene matches: 18. The CDR3 DNA reads TGTGCCAGCAGCACCCCTCTCGTTGGACAGGGGAGAGAACAGTTCTTC. Translated: CASSTPLVGQGREQFF.

The chain links TRBV7-3 to TRBJ2-7; 7 bases are shared with TRBD2. V trimming: 3 bases; J trimming: 1 base; junction bases outside the gene matches: 3. The CDR3 has 14 residues. Germline V gene sequence: CDR1 SGHTA, CDR2 FQGTGA. CDR3 bases: TGTGCCAGCAGCTTGAGCGGGAATTCCTACGAGCAGTACTTC. It codes for CASSLSGNSYEQYF.

This clone was seen a single time. J is TRBJ2-3 and V is TRBV9, with D maybe TRBD2 (5 bases). The V end lost 4 bases, the J end lost 2 bases, and 14 bases lay between the germline ends. Germline loops: CDR1 SGDLS, CDR2 YYNGEE. The CDR3 extends over 15 amino acids. The CDR3 loop is CASSPDGVPTDTQYF. The CDR3 nucleotides read TGTGCCAGCAGCCCCGACGGGGTACCCACAGATACGCAGTATTTT.

This clone occurred a few times. This rearrangement joins TRBV11-2 to TRBJ1-1, with D unclear. From germline, CDR1 is SGHAT and CDR2 FQNNGV. V was pared by 7 bases and J by 4 bases, with 13 bases between. This CDR3 is built from 13 residues. The CDR3 DNA reads as TGTGCCAGCACCTCCGTCCTAGGCACTGAAGCTTTCTTT. Its translation is CASTSVLGTEAFF.

The chain carries TRBV5-4 and TRBJ2-5, with TRBD2 matching over 7 bases. Germline V gives CDR1 SGHNT, CDR2 YYREEE (reference sequence). J lost 5 bases, V lost 3 bases, and 4 bases had no gene match. This CDR3 has 13 residues. This CDR3 is CASSSRREETQYF. In nucleotides, the CDR3 is TGTGCCAGCAGCTCTAGGCGGGAGGAGACCCAGTACTTC.

The chain has TRBV20-1 and TRBJ2-7, with a possible D match to TRBD1 (6 bases). Germline lookup yields CDR1 DFQATT and CDR2 SNEGSKA (reference sequence). The V end lost 3 bases, the J end lost 0 bases, and 12 bases lay between the germline ends. The CDR3 has 14 residues. The CDR3: CSASGGQSSYEQYF. The CDR3, as DNA: TGCAGTGCTAGTGGCGGACAGAGCTCCTACGAGCAGTACTTC.

This chain joins TRBV4-3 and TRBJ2-7; possible D gene TRBD1, 6 bases. The V gene lost 1 base and the J gene lost 2 bases, with 18 bases spanning the gap. This CDR3 contains 17 residues. Germline V gene data show CDR1 as LGHNA and CDR2 as YSLEER. Here the CDR3 DNA reads TGCGCCAGCAGCCAAGTTCCCCCAGGGGCCTCACCCTACGAGCAGTACTTC. It codes for CASSQVPPGASPYEQYF.

The chain is built from TRBV6-6 and TRBJ1-2; 7 positions agree with TRBD1. The CDR3 totals 14 residues. V lost 5 bases to trimming and J lost 3 bases; unmatched junction nucleotides: 6. Germline CDR1 reads MNHNY; CDR2 reads SVGAGI (reference sequence). CDR3 region: CASSLTGIDYGYTF. Here the CDR3 DNA reads TGTGCCAGCAGTCTGACAGGGATTGACTATGGCTACACCTTC.

Turning to this clone: Sequence at one end of the junction differs from germline and may be a read error. This chain uses TRBV7-2 with TRBJ2-7, with TRBD1 matching over 10 bases. The germline CDR1 and CDR2 sequences are SGHTA and FQGNSA. The CDR3 is 16 amino acids. CDR3 protein: CASSVAGTGEFYEQYF. CDR3 nucleotides: TGTGCCAGCAGCGTAGCCGGGACAGGGGAGTTTTACGAGCAGTACTTC.

The chain joins TRBV28 to TRBJ2-3; D is possibly TRBD1 (6 bases). This CDR3 spans 15 amino acids. In germline, CDR1 is MDHEN, CDR2 SYDVKM. Deletions cut 4 bases from V and 4 bases from J, with 15 bases between. CDR3: CASSSGGGGADTQYF. CDR3 DNA sequence: TGTGCCAGCAGTTCCGGAGGTGGGGGCGCAGATACGCAGTATTTT.

V usage is TRBV6-5 and J usage is TRBJ2-7, with a weak D call TRBD2 (6 bases). Germline CDR1 reads MNHEY; CDR2 reads SVGAGI. The V and J ends lost 4 bases and 6 bases respectively, with 19 bases between them. This CDR3 comprises 15 residues. The CDR3, as DNA: TGTGCCAGCAGTTCCGCCAATGATGCGCGGGGCGAGCAGTACTTC. It codes for CASSSANDARGEQYF.

V usage is TRBV3-1 (or the pseudogene TRBV3-2) and J usage is TRBJ1-2, with D possibly matching TRBD1 (6 bases). The germline V gene has CDR1 LGHDT and CDR2 YNNKEL (reference sequence). The CDR3 contains 14 residues. V was cut by 1 base and J by 4 bases, with 10 bases left in between. The CDR3 DNA follows: TGTGCCAGCAGCCAAGTTGACAGGTCCTATGGCTACACCTTC. This encodes CASSQVDRSYGYTF.

V usage is TRBV6-5 and J usage is TRBJ2-1; 8 bases agree with TRBD2. The CDR3 covers 16 residues. The trim removed 2 bases at V and 4 bases at J, leaving 7 bases unmatched. Germline assignment: CDR1 MNHEY and CDR2 SVGAGI. The CDR3, as DNA: TGTGCCAGCAGTTACGAAGGAGCGGGAGCATACAATGAGCAGTTCTTC. This codes for CASSYEGAGAYNEQFF.

The sample holds a few counts of this clone. The rearrangement uses TRBV7-9 and TRBJ1-1; 7 bases map to TRBD1. The CDR3 sequence is 15 residues long. V gave up 0 bases and J gave up 1 base; unmatched junction bases: 2. Germline CDR1 reads SEHNR; CDR2 reads FQNEAQ (reference sequence). The DNA for the CDR3 is TGTGCCAGCAGCTTAGCTAGGGGGCGGAACACTGAAGCTTTCTTT. It encodes CASSLARGRNTEAFF.

The chain joins TRBV7-2 to TRBJ2-7, with TRBD2 identical over 9 bases. There are 15 residues in the CDR3. Trimming at V came to 5 bases and at J to 4 bases, leaving 9 bases not matched to a gene. Looked up from germline, CDR1 is SGHTA and CDR2 is FQGNSA. The CDR3 loop reads CASSQPGLADYEQYF. DNA for the CDR3: TGTGCCAGCAGCCAGCCGGGACTAGCCGATTACGAGCAGTACTTC. Complete variable domain (other parts from reference TRBV7-2 and TRBJ2-7): GAGVSQSPSNKVTEKGKDVELRCDPISGHTALYWYRQSLGQGLEFLIYFQGNSAPDKSGLPSDRFSAERTGGSVSTLTIQRTQQEDSAVYLCASSQPGLADYEQYFGPGTRLTVT.

The table lists this clone with a few counts. The chain links TRBV6-6 to TRBJ1-1; D ambiguous. The V gene lost 0 bases and the J gene lost 7 bases, with 6 bases spanning the gap. This CDR3 has 12 residues. Germline V lookup: CDR1 MNHNY, CDR2 SVGAGI (reference sequence). In DNA form, the CDR3 reads TGTGCCAGCAGTTACTCGTTAGTTGAAGCTTTCTTT. It translates to CASSYSLVEAFF.

The chain couples TRBV28 to TRBJ2-3, with a weak D call TRBD1 (5 bases). CDR1 MDHEN and CDR2 SYDVKM come from the germline V gene. The CDR3 covers 13 residues. In DNA, the CDR3 is TGTGCAACGGCGGCAGGGAGCACAGATACGCAGTATTTT. As protein: CATAAGSTDTQYF.

The rearrangement joins TRBV6-5 to TRBJ1-2; the match to TRBD1 covers 7 bases. The CDR3 length is 14 residues. Germline trimming cut 6 bases from V and 2 bases from J; bases unmatched to any gene: 6. Germline CDR1 MNHEY, CDR2 SVGAGI. CDR3 sequence: CASRSNRGNYGYTF. The CDR3, as DNA: TGTGCCAGCAGGTCTAACAGGGGCAACTATGGCTACACCTTC.

V and J are TRBV9 and TRBJ2-7; the match to TRBD2 covers 12 bases. The CDR3 length is 15 residues. Germline-derived CDR1 and CDR2 are SGDLS and YYNGEE. The trim removed 0 bases at V and 7 bases at J, leaving 5 bases unmatched. The CDR3 nucleotides read TGTGCCAGCAGCGTAGATGCTAGCGGGAGGGTGGAGCAGTACTTC. It encodes CASSVDASGRVEQYF.